This T cell receptor (beta chain) was sequenced for a study of blood T cell repertoires in COVID-19. Study context: Samples representing acute and convalescent COVID-19 were sourced from the United States, Italy and Spain. PBMCs, B-cell-depleted T cells, or T cells provided the cDNA or gDNA that made up the material.

Trimming shortened V by 1 base and J by 1 base, and 5 bases separated the two germline ends. The CDR3 runs 13 residues. How the authors handled the data: Reference gene primer amplification in the assay estimated nucleated cell counts. Clones were read by immunoSEQ multiplex PCR, and TCRdb kept only the in-frame ones, dropping some. D and trimming were read from the DNA, whereas the V and J calls and clone size are those reported in that table. This table has 120,000 to 150,000 clones, roughly 86% appearing once. This sequence originates from a man aged 50 or older with active or convalescent COVID-19. The sample consisted of peripheral blood. The genes are TRBV12-3 or TRBV12-4 and TRBJ2-7; D remains unclear. The CDR3 bases are TGTGCCAGCAGTTTAGTCAGGTCCTACGAGCAGTACTTC. Its protein is CASSLVRSYEQYF.